What follows describes a single T cell receptor beta chain. In the original workflow: The assay estimated nucleated cells by amplifying reference gene primers. Clones were sequenced by immunoSEQ multiplex PCR, and TCRdb holds only the in-frame ones, with some missing. Clone size and the V and J calls come from that table; the DNA yielded D and trimming. The sample contains roughly 400,000 clones, roughly 90% of which appear only once. This entry comes from a study of blood T cell repertoires in COVID-19. Study at large: The study drew acute and convalescent COVID-19 samples from the United States, Italy and Spain.

Germline V gives CDR1 MDHEN, CDR2 SYDVKM. J gave up 5 bases and V 5 bases, and 7 bases lay outside the gene matches. The CDR3 spans 14 residues. Sequencing used PBMCs or T cells enriched from blood (not recorded which). This chain connects TRBV28 to TRBJ2-5, with 8 positions matching TRBD1. This clonotype was sampled from a woman in her thirties or forties with acute COVID-19. The CDR3 is CASSRQGNSETQYF. CDR3 sequence (DNA): TGTGCCAGCAGTCGACAGGGGAATTCGGAGACCCAGTACTTC.